This T cell receptor beta chain comes out of a study of shared clonotypes between healthy human individuals. Trimming took off 4 bases at V and 0 bases at J, with 10 bases between the two ends. This CDR3 contains 16 residues. Per germline, CDR1 MNHNS and CDR2 SASEGT. Several immunoSEQ 96-well plates shared each subset's DNA, each plate a replicate. About 33,000 T cell genomes (approximately 0.2 ug DNA) went into each sorted-subset replicate. Original methodology: Sequence data from immunoSEQ were junction-only and lacked quality scores; consequently, filtering differed. Clones were sequenced by immunoSEQ multiplex PCR, and TCRdb holds only the in-frame ones, with some missing. V and J calls and clone size follow that table, whereas D and trimming were derived from the DNA. This table has roughly 1,100,000 clones, under 80% appearing once.

This clonotype originated in a young man in good health. The chain links TRBV6-1 to TRBJ1-6; D is undetermined. Sequenced: memory CD4+ T cells sorted from blood. Subset described: CD45RA-negative fraction. CDR3 region: CASSAIRSSYNSPLHF. The CDR3 DNA is TGTGCCAGCAGTGCTATAAGGAGCTCCTATAATTCACCCCTCCACTTT.